This TCR beta chain was obtained from a study of shared clonotypes between healthy human individuals. Worth noting for this clone: Its cognate antigen is unknown.

Donors were healthy HIV-negative adults without recent acute infections or vaccinations. Study-level findings and limits: Blood was the sole source, and tissue repertoires probably differ. Even with large depth, rarefaction showed that sorted-subset sequencing was incomplete. The genetic and exposure-history diversity represented was limited by few donors.

This CDR3 region has 15 residues. From germline, CDR1 is MNHEY and CDR2 SMNVEV (reference sequence). V gave up 1 base and J gave up 5 bases; unmatched junction bases: 6. Clones were read by immunoSEQ multiplex PCR, and TCRdb kept only the in-frame ones, dropping some. The sample has about 1.5 million clones, about 96% seen once. Sequenced sample: naive CD4+ T cells sorted from blood. Subset specified: CD45RA+ positively selected. The sequence was obtained from a man aged 25-40 years in good health. V usage is TRBV27 and J usage is TRBJ2-7; 9 nucleotides align to TRBD2. The CDR3, as DNA: TGTGCCAGCAGTTTATACCTAGCGGGGCCCCACGAGCAGTACTTC. It encodes CASSLYLAGPHEQYF.